The sequence of this TCR beta chain was determined in a study of CD8 T cells in Susac syndrome. There are 15 residues in the CDR3. Germline V lookup: CDR1 SEHNR, CDR2 FQNEAQ (reference sequence). The V gene lost 4 bases and the J gene lost 5 bases, with 17 bases spanning the gap. A quantity of about 0.5 to 1 ug RNA underwent reverse transcription using random hexamers. MiXCR, run by TCRdb on the immunoSEQ multiplex PCR reads, gives a single entry per CDR3 protein. The table lists some 190,000 distinct CDR3 sequences, 95% of them singletons. TCR beta sequencing was performed on blood CD8+ and CD4+ T cells. Negative isolation was used for CD8+ and CD4+ T cells and FACS enrichment for TEMRA cells.

This TCR was sampled from a human donor in good health. Input material: CD4+ T cells from PBMCs. The V gene is TRBV7-9, the J gene TRBJ2-5, with a possible D match to TRBD1 (6 bases). DNA of the CDR3: TGTGCCAGCAGCTCCTACAGGGAACCCCAGGAGACCCAGTACTTC. This encodes CASSSYREPQETQYF.